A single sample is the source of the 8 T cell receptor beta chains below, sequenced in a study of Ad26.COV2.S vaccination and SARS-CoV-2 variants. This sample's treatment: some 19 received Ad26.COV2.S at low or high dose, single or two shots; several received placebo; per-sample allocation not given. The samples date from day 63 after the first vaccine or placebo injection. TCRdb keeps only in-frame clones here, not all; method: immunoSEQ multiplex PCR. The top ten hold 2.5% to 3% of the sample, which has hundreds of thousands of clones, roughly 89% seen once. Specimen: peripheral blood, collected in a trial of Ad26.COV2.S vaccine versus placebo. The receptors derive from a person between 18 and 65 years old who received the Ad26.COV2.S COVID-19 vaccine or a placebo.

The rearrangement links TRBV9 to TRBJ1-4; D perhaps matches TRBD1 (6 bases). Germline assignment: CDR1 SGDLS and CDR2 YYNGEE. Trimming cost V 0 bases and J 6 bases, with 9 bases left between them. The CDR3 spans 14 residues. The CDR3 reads CASSVEGGDEKLFF. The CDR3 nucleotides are TGTGCCAGCAGCGTAGAAGGGGGGGATGAAAAACTGTTTTTT.

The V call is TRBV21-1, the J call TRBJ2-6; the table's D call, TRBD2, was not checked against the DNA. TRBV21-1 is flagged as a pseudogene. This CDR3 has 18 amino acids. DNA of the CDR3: TGTGCCAGCAGCAGGAACCCCTTTGGAGACTCTGGGGCCAACGTCCTGACTTTC. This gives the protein CASSRNPFGDSGANVLTF.

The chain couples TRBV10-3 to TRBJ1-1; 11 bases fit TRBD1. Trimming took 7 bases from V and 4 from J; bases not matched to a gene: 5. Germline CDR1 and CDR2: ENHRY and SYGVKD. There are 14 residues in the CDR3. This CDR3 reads CAINTGTGGTEAFF. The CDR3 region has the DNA TGTGCCATCAATACCGGGACAGGGGGCACTGAAGCTTTCTTT.

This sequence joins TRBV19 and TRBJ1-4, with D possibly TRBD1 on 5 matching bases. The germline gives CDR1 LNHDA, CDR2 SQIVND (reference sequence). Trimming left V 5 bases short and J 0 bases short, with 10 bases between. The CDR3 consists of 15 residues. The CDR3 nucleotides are TGTGCCAGTAGTGCTTGGGACTCAACTAATGAAAAACTGTTTTTT. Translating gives CASSAWDSTNEKLFF.

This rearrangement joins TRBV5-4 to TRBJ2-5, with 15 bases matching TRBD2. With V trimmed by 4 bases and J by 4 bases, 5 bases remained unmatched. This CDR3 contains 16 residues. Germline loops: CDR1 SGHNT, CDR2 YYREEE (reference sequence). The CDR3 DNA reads TGTGCCAGCAGCGGGGGACTAGCGGGGGGCCGAGAGACCCAGTACTTC. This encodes CASSGGLAGGRETQYF.

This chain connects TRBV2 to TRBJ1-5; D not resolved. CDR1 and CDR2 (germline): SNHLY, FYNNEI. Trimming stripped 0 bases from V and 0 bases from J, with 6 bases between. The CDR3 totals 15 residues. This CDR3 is CASSEARSSNQPQHF. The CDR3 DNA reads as TGTGCCAGCAGTGAAGCACGGTCTAGCAATCAGCCCCAGCATTTT.

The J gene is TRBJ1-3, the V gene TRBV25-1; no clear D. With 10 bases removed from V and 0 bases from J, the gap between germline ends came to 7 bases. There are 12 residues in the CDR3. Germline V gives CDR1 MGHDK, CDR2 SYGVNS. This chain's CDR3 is CATGSSGNTIYF. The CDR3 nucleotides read TGTGCCACGGGGAGCTCTGGAAACACCATATATTTT.

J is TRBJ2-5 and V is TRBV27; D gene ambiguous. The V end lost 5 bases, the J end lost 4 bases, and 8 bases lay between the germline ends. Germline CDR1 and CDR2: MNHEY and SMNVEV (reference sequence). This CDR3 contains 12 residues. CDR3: CASSRVGETQYF. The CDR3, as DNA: TGTGCCAGCAGTCGGGTAGGAGAGACCCAGTACTTC.